Shown below are 13 T cell receptor beta chains from a single sample sequenced in a study of blood T cells in healthy people across ages. The authors ran a second PCR of 7 to 11 cycles using a sample-barcoded 5' primer and a J-beta primer mix. TCRdb reprocessed the 5' RACE reads with MiXCR, giving one entry per CDR3 protein. The data hold around 580,000 distinct CDR3 sequences, with around 50% observed a single time. The sequencing input was blood. All receptors come from an older man in good health.

The V call is TRBV12-3 or TRBV12-4, the J call TRBJ2-3, with TRBD2 matching over 10 bases. The CDR3 spans 15 residues. J lost 6 bases, V lost 4 bases, and 7 bases had no gene match. The CDR3 DNA is TGTGCCAGCAGTTCCCCTAGCGGGGGTAGGGATACGCAGTATTTT. Residues: CASSSPSGGRDTQYF.

In DNA, the CDR3 is TGCGCCAGCAGCCAGGGGACAGGGGAGGTGGATACGCAGTATTTT. This translates into CASSQGTGEVDTQYF. V and J are TRBV4-3 and TRBJ2-3; TRBD1 matches at 10 bases. V was pared by 3 bases and J by 6 bases, with 6 bases of the junction left unmatched. The CDR3 spans 15 residues. Germline CDR1 is LGHNA and CDR2 is YSLEER.

Concerning this clonotype itself: One base away lies a much larger clone, so this may be a sequencing read error. V and J are TRBV6-6 and TRBJ2-1, with 9 bases that match TRBD1. Germline-derived CDR1 and CDR2 are MNHNY and SVGAGI (reference sequence). This CDR3 comprises 16 residues. The CDR3 bases are TGTGCCACAACGGACAGGGGTCAGAGCTCCTACGATGAGCAGTTCTTC. Translating gives CATTDRGQSSYDEQFF.

This chain links TRBV7-3 with TRBJ2-1; tentative D call: TRBD2 (5 bases). The CDR3 sequence is 12 residues long. Germline CDR1 reads SGHTA; CDR2 reads FQGTGA. The germline V and J ends were trimmed by 2 bases and 12 bases, with 11 bases remaining between them. CDR3 nucleotides: TGTGCCAGCAGCTTAGTGAGAGAGGGGCAGTTCTTC. This codes for CASSLVREGQFF.

V usage is TRBV12-3 or TRBV12-4 and J usage is TRBJ2-3; 9 bases are shared with TRBD1. V gave up 5 bases and J gave up 1 base; unmatched junction bases: 7. The CDR3 runs to 16 residues. CDR3 loop: CASSPTRTGGTDTQYF. The CDR3, as DNA: TGTGCCAGCAGTCCGACCCGGACAGGGGGCACAGATACGCAGTATTTT.

This clonotype was recorded only once. This could be a read error, since a much larger clone is one nucleotide away. The chain uses TRBV6-6 and TRBJ1-4, with unresolved D. In germline, CDR1 is MNHNY, CDR2 SVGAGI (reference sequence). CDR3 size: 17 residues. V lost 2 bases, J lost 0 bases, and 13 bases lay in between. CDR3 loop: CASSYPRREATNEKLFF. The CDR3 DNA follows: TGTGCCAGCAGTTACCCCCGGCGAGAGGCAACTAATGAAAAACTGTTTTTT.

This chain joins TRBV7-9 and TRBJ2-2, with D tentatively TRBD2 (6 bases). V dropped 8 bases and J dropped 6 bases, with 19 bases sitting between them. The CDR3 is 15 residues long. Germline V gene sequence: CDR1 SEHNR, CDR2 FQNEAQ (reference sequence). In DNA form, the CDR3 reads TGTGCCAGCGGGGAATACGGCGGGGAAGCCGGGGAGCTGTTTTTT. Its translation is CASGEYGGEAGELFF.

This clonotype has more than one count but fewer than ten. This chain links TRBV29-1 with TRBJ2-5; D is ambiguous. The V and J ends lost 5 bases and 5 bases respectively, with 18 bases between them. Germline-derived CDR1 and CDR2 are SQVTM and ANQGSEA. The CDR3 runs 14 residues. CDR3 amino acids: CSVLVTRSHETQYF. CDR3 coding DNA: TGCAGCGTTCTCGTAACCCGGAGTCACGAGACCCAGTACTTC.

This clonotype has only a few counts. The chain has TRBV6-6 and TRBJ1-1; D remains ambiguous. Germline CDR1 and CDR2: MNHNY and SVGAGI (reference sequence). This CDR3 spans 13 amino acids. Trimming took off 6 bases at V and 2 bases at J, with 10 bases between the two ends. CDR3 region: CASRPHSNTEAFF. The CDR3 region has the DNA TGTGCCAGCAGACCCCACAGCAACACTGAAGCTTTCTTT.

This chain connects TRBV6-6 to TRBJ2-1; 12 bases line up with TRBD1. With 5 bases clipped from V and 5 bases from J, the junction kept 10 bases outside the gene matches. Germline V gives CDR1 MNHNY, CDR2 SVGAGI (reference sequence). This CDR3 region has 17 residues. The chain's CDR3 is CASSDFTGQGANNEQFF. The CDR3, as DNA: TGTGCCAGCAGTGACTTCACGGGACAGGGGGCCAACAATGAGCAGTTCTTC.

This clonotype appeared a few times. The chain uses TRBV7-8 and TRBJ2-3; TRBD1 matches at 8 bases. The CDR3 extends over 14 amino acids. V lost 5 bases and J lost 5; bases outside the gene matches: 6. CDR1 and CDR2 (germline): SGHVS, FQNEAQ. The CDR3 sequence is CASSLRTGRDTQYF. The CDR3 nucleotides read TGTGCCAGCAGCCTCCGGACAGGGAGAGATACGCAGTATTTT.

This clonotype was seen only a few times. The V call is TRBV4-3, the J call TRBJ1-6, with 7 bases matching TRBD1. The CDR3 extends over 16 amino acids. Germline values: CDR1 LGHNA, CDR2 YSLEER. V was clipped by 0 bases and J by 5 bases; unmatched bases: 4. CDR3 DNA sequence: TGCGCCAGCAGCCAAGAACCAGGGGGGCATAATTCACCCCTCCACTTT. Its protein is CASSQEPGGHNSPLHF.

The chain links TRBV30 to TRBJ1-2, with D hard to call. The CDR3 contains 12 residues. Germline V lookup: CDR1 GTSNPN, CDR2 SVGIG (reference sequence). V was trimmed by 3 bases and J by 2 bases, leaving 7 bases between them. The CDR3 spells CAWRRENYGYTF. The CDR3 DNA reads as TGTGCCTGGAGGAGAGAGAACTATGGCTACACCTTC. Filled out from reference TRBV30 and TRBJ1-2, the complete variable domain reads SQTIHQWPATLVQPVGSPLSLECTVEGTSNPNLYWYRQAAGRGLQLLFYSVGIGQISSEVPQNLSASRPQDRQFILSSKKLLLSDSGFYLCAWRRENYGYTFGSGTRLTVV.